This entry concerns a single T cell receptor beta chain. These data originate in a study of read filtering for tumor transcriptome and immune sequencing. This library used around 0.4 ug RNA and molecular barcoded adaptors spanning alpha/delta and beta/gamma chains. TCRdb re-called the reads with MiXCR, one entry per CDR3 protein. The sample holds 5,000 to 6,500 distinct CDR3 sequences, approximately 22% seen once. The CDR3 has 19 residues. From germline, CDR1 is MDHEN and CDR2 SYDVKM. This TCR was sampled from a donor aged 40 or older with multiple myeloma. The chain combines TRBV28 with TRBJ2-3, with TRBD2 matching over 8 bases. Source material: a population of CD138-negative cells sorted from bone marrow. This CDR3 is CSSNPPGGFYPSGTDTQYF. CDR3 in DNA: TGTTCTAGCAATCCACCGGGAGGGTTTTACCCATCTGGCACAGATACGCAGTATTTT.